This T cell receptor beta chain stems from a study of blood T cells in healthy people across ages. Germline V gives CDR1 MNHEY, CDR2 SVGEGT. The CDR3 sequence is 13 residues long. A second 7 to 11 cycle PCR used barcoded and J-beta primers. TCRdb processed the 5' RACE reads anew with MiXCR; each CDR3 protein has one entry. The sample has around 940,000 distinct CDR3 sequences, 51% seen once. This TCR was sampled from a woman aged 55 to 70 in good health. This chain connects TRBV6-2 or TRBV6-3 to TRBJ2-5; D remains unclear. The end of the DNA is better explained by TRBJ2-1, so the J call may be wrong. The sequenced sample consisted of blood. DNA for the CDR3: TGTGCCAGCAGTTACCGAATCCAAGAGACCCAGTTCTTC. Translating gives CASSYRIQETQFF.